Included here is one TCR beta chain sequence, with context. The method was immunoSEQ multiplex PCR; TCRdb's version includes in-frame clones alone and lacks a portion of them. The repertoire includes 150,000 to 200,000 clones, 88% of them detected once, and roughly 9% sits in the top ten. The entry originates in a study of blood T cell repertoires in COVID-19. Study-level background: The United States, Italy and Spain provided the acute and convalescent COVID-19 samples.

Germline V gene sequence: CDR1 SGHDN, CDR2 FVKESK. V lost 4 bases and J 6 bases, leaving 20 bases between the germline ends. CDR3 length: 16 amino acids. The sequence came from a woman aged 18-29 years who had recovered from COVID-19. V gene TRBV14 combines with J gene TRBJ2-3, with a tentative D call TRBD2 (6 bases). Sequencing was done on a sample of PBMCs or T cells enriched from blood (not recorded which). CDR3 residues: CASSPVPRGAADTQYF. In DNA, the CDR3 is TGTGCCAGCAGCCCGGTTCCGCGGGGAGCTGCGGATACGCAGTATTTT.